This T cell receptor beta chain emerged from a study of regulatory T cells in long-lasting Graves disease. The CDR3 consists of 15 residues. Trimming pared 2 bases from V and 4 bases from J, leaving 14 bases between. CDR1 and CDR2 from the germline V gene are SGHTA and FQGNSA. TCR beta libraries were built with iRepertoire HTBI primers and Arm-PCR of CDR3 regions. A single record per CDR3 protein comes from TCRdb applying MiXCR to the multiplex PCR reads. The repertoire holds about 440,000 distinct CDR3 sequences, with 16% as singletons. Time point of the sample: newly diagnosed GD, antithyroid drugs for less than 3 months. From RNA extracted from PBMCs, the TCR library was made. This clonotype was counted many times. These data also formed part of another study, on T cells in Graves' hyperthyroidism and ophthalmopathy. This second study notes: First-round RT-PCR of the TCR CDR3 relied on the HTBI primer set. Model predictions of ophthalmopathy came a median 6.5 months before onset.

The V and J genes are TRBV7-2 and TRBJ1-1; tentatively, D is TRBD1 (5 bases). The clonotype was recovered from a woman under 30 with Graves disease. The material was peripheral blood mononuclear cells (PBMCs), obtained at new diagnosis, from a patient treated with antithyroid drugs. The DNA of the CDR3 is TGTGCCAGCAGCTTATTACGTGGGGGGATCACTGAAGCTTTCTTT. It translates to CASSLLRGGITEAFF. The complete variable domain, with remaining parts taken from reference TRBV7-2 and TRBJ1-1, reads GAGVSQSPSNKVTEKGKDVELRCDPISGHTALYWYRQSLGQGLEFLIYFQGNSAPDKSGLPSDRFSAERTGGSVSTLTIQRTQQEDSAVYLCASSLLRGGITEAFFGQGTRLTVV.